This T cell receptor (beta chain) was documented in a study of identical twins. This clonotype was seen a few times. Trimming shortened V by 4 bases and J by 6 bases, and 11 bases separated the two germline ends. Looked up from germline, CDR1 is SGDLS and CDR2 is YYNGEE. The CDR3 covers 14 residues. Each cDNA held unique molecular identifiers, and template switching gave it a universal primer site. Via MiXCR, TCRdb re-called the 5' RACE reads, giving one row per CDR3 protein. The sample records 650,000 to 750,000 distinct CDR3 sequences, 21% being singletons. These same records also appear under a second study, on T cells expressing NK-cell markers.

The material sequenced was PBMCs. The V call is TRBV9, the J call TRBJ1-6; D unresolved. This TCR was sampled from a woman aged 18-35 years in good health. Here the CDR3 DNA reads TGTGCCAGCAGCTCACCGTGGATTAATTCACCCCTCCACTTT. This codes for CASSSPWINSPLHF.